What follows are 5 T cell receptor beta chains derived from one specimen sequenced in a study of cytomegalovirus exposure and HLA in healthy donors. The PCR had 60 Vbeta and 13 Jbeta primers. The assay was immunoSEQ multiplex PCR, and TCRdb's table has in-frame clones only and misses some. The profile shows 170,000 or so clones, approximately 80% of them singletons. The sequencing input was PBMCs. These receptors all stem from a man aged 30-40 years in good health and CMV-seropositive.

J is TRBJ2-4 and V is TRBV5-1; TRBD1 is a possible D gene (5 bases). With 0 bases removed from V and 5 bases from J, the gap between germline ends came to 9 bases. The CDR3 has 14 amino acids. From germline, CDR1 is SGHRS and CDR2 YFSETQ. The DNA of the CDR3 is TGCGCCAGCAGCTTGGCAGGGAAGGAAAACATTCAGTACTTC. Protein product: CASSLAGKENIQYF.

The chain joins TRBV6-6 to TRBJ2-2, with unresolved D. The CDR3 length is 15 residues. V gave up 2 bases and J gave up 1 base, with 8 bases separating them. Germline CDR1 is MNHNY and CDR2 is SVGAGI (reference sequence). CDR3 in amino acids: CASSYRPGNTGELFF. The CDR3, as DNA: TGTGCCAGCAGTTACCGTCCAGGGAACACCGGGGAGCTGTTTTTT.

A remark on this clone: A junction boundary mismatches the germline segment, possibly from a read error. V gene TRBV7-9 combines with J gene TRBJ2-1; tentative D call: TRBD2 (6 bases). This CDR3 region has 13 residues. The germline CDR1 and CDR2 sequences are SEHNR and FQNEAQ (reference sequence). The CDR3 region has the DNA TGTTCCAGCAGCCAGGGACTCTACAATGAGCAGTTCTTC. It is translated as CSSSQGLYNEQFF.

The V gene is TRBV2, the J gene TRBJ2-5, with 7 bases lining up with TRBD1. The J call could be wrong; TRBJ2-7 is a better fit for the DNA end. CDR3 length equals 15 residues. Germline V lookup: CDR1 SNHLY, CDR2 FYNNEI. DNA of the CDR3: TGTGCCAGCAGTGATTTAGGGACAGCTACCTACGAGCAGTACTTC. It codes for CASSDLGTATYEQYF.

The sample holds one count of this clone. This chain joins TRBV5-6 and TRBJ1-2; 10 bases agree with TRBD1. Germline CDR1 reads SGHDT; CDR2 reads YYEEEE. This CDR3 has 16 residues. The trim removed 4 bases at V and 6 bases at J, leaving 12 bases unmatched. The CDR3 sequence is CASSRAPGQGLNGYTF. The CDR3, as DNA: TGTGCCAGCAGCCGGGCTCCGGGACAGGGGTTAAATGGCTACACCTTC.